The source of this T cell receptor (beta chain) is a study of T cell repertoires and Cas9 in healthy adults (dated by TCRdb to 2016 to 2019). About the study as a whole: Within the CD4 and CD8 compartments, the researchers characterized SpCas9-reactive T cells in terms of multi-effector potency, cytotoxicity and lineage determination. Preexisting T cell immunity against the Streptococcus pyogenes Cas9 nuclease (SpCas9) used in CRISPR gene editing was examined in the study.

Library prep was done by the immunoSEQ multiplex PCR assay. The clones in this table, taken by TCRdb from immuneACCESS, are in-frame only. Not every clone is retained; where verified, under half of the shortfall comes from an unresolved V gene, and the cause of the rest is unknown. This sample holds tens of thousands of clones; 80% to 95% were observed only once. The ten largest clones capture 0.7% to 0.85% of the sample. Concerning this clone: Its antigen is currently not known. No base qualities exist here, and no much larger clone lies one base off it.

All of the donors in the study were healthy humans. Beyond this particular receptor, the publication reports: SpCas9-reactive regulatory T cells were reported to mitigate proliferation and function of SpCas9-reactive effector T cells in vitro.

Specimen: CD4+ effector T cells (CD127+, CD25-, CD137-, CD154-) from PBMCs; culture status not recorded. The clonotype originates from a human donor in good health.

The CDR3 loop reads CASSLFQGSTEAFF. In nucleotide form, the sequence is TGTGCCAGCAGCTTGTTCCAGGGTTCAACTGAAGCTTTCTTT. This chain joins TRBV5-4 to TRBJ1-1, and the D gene may be TRBD1, 5 bases matching. The CDR3 contains 14 residues, cysteine and phenylalanine counted. Only the CDR3 DNA is retained, 42 bases long and in frame from the first base. CDR1 and CDR2 are read off the germline V gene (reference sequence) as SGHNT and YYREEE. The junction shows trimming of 1 base on V and 5 bases on J, plus 12 bases between the germline ends.